The T cell receptor (beta chain) under discussion was sequenced for a study of cytomegalovirus exposure and HLA in healthy donors. The study, taken as a whole, reports: Some TCR beta chains (roughly 150 of them) were listed as cytomegalovirus-associated. As was reported, the classifier diagnosed cytomegalovirus status with high specificity and sensitivity.

Concerning this clone itself: As yet, its antigen is unknown.

The CDR3 runs to 14 residues. Germline CDR1 MDHEN, CDR2 SYDVKM. With 6 bases clipped from V and 5 bases from J, the junction kept 10 bases outside the gene matches. Amplification used 60 Vbeta primers and 13 Jbeta primers. Sequencing used immunoSEQ multiplex PCR; TCRdb keeps in-frame clones, though not all of them. Among 160,000 or so clones listed, approximately 86% were seen once. This clonotype was sampled from a woman under 30 in good health and CMV-seronegative. V and J are TRBV28 and TRBJ2-7; the match to TRBD1 covers 7 bases. The sequencing sample was made of PBMCs. The CDR3 region is CASSPPDRSHEQYF. The CDR3 region has the DNA TGTGCCAGCAGCCCCCCGGACAGGTCCCACGAGCAGTACTTC.